A single sample gave rise to the 18 T cell receptor beta chains below, sequenced in a study of blood T cell repertoires in COVID-19. Assay: immunoSEQ multiplex PCR; the TCRdb copy retains only in-frame clones and omits some. Altogether nearly 200,000 clones are present, 80% to 90% being singletons, with the ten largest covering around 0.76%. Material for sequencing was peripheral blood. The receptor source for this set is a woman in her seventies with acute or convalescent COVID-19.

The chain recombines TRBV6-5 with TRBJ1-3; no clear D gene. The V gene lost 4 bases and the J gene lost 4 bases, with 8 bases spanning the gap. This CDR3 spans 13 amino acids. The germline gives CDR1 MNHEY, CDR2 SVGAGI. CDR3 residues: CASSSPGGNTIYF. Written as DNA, the CDR3 is TGTGCCAGCAGTTCCCCGGGGGGAAACACCATATATTTT.

This clone occurred once. The CDR3 protein is CASSLSGPSYEQYF. Here the CDR3 DNA reads TGTGCCAGCAGTTTATCAGGGCCATCCTACGAGCAGTACTTC. The chain joins TRBV28 to TRBJ2-7, with D perhaps TRBD1 (5 bases). CDR1 and CDR2 from the germline V gene are MDHEN and SYDVKM. V lost 1 base, J lost 1 base, and 8 bases lay in between. The CDR3 totals 14 residues.

The chain employs TRBV2 and TRBJ2-7; 10 bases match TRBD2. The germline V gene encodes CDR1 SNHLY and CDR2 FYNNEI. The CDR3 has 15 amino acids. J lost 2 bases, V lost 6 bases, and 7 bases had no gene match. CDR3 in amino acids: CASRGGLAPPYEQYF. As DNA, the CDR3 is TGTGCCAGCAGGGGGGGACTAGCGCCTCCCTACGAGCAGTACTTC.

The chain is built from TRBV18 and TRBJ1-6, with a possible D match to TRBD1 (6 bases). The CDR3 length is 15 residues. CDR1 is KGHSH and CDR2 is LQKENI in the germline V gene. The ends were cut back, 2 bases at V and 5 bases at J, with 10 bases in the middle. CDR3: CASSPLSGDNSPLHF. In nucleotides, the CDR3 is TGTGCCAGCTCACCATTATCAGGGGATAATTCACCCCTCCACTTT.

V is TRBV7-2 and J is TRBJ1-2, with TRBD1 matching 7 bases. In germline, CDR1 is SGHTA, CDR2 FQGNSA. CDR3 length: 14 residues. Unmatched junction bases numbered 14, after V lost 8 bases and J lost 8 bases. The CDR3 reads CASGDPGTVGGYTF. CDR3 DNA sequence: TGTGCCAGCGGCGACCCCGGGACAGTGGGCGGCTACACCTTC.

V usage is TRBV11-3 and J usage is TRBJ2-5; weak D call: TRBD2 (6 bases). Germline V gene lookup returns CDR1 SGHNT and CDR2 YENEEA. The CDR3 is 16 residues long. V lost 3 bases to trimming and J lost 2 bases, with 16 bases between them. The CDR3, as DNA: TGTGCCAGCAGCTTCCCCCACGTGGGAGGACAAGAGACCCAGTACTTC. Its protein is CASSFPHVGGQETQYF.

The genes are TRBV6-5 and TRBJ2-1, with TRBD2 matching 13 bases. V lost 6 bases and J lost 10; bases outside the gene matches: 6. The CDR3 totals 14 residues. Germline lookup yields CDR1 MNHEY and CDR2 SVGAGI. This chain's CDR3 is CASRLQGLAGEQFF. The CDR3, as DNA: TGTGCCAGCAGATTACAGGGACTAGCGGGAGAGCAGTTCTTC.

The V gene is TRBV27, the J gene TRBJ2-1; 7 positions agree with TRBD2. The CDR3 has 15 amino acids. Trimming at V came to 6 bases and at J to 4 bases, leaving 9 bases not matched to a gene. Germline CDR1 is MNHEY and CDR2 is SMNVEV (reference sequence). This CDR3 is CASRYLGGMYNEQFF. CDR3 DNA: TGTGCCAGCAGATATTTGGGGGGGATGTACAATGAGCAGTTCTTC.

This chain uses TRBV19 with TRBJ1-2, with 7 bases aligning to TRBD1. V dropped 9 bases and J dropped 4; count of bases not matched to a gene: 2. The CDR3 is 11 residues long. Germline values: CDR1 LNHDA, CDR2 SQIVND (reference sequence). Here the CDR3 reads CASQGGYGYTF. The CDR3 DNA is TGTGCCAGCCAGGGGGGCTATGGCTACACCTTC.

This chain uses TRBV28 with TRBJ2-7, with a tentative D call TRBD2 (5 bases). CDR1 is MDHEN, CDR2 SYDVKM, per germline. There are 16 residues in the CDR3. Trimming pared 1 base from V and 0 bases from J, leaving 13 bases between. The CDR3 DNA follows: TGTGCCAGCAGTTTATTCGGGGTCAGGAGCTCCTACGAGCAGTACTTC. Amino acid sequence: CASSLFGVRSSYEQYF.

This clone was observed a handful of times. The chain recombines TRBV29-1 with TRBJ2-7; no reliable D call. The CDR3 loop spans 12 amino acids. Trimming shortened V by 3 bases and J by 7 bases, and 13 bases separated the two germline ends. The germline V gene has CDR1 SQVTM and CDR2 ANQGSEA. CDR3 amino acids: CSVDGSPGEQYF. The CDR3, as DNA: TGCAGCGTTGACGGGTCCCCTGGAGAGCAGTACTTC.

The gene calls are TRBV15 and TRBJ1-2; possibly TRBD1 for D (5 bases). This CDR3 comprises 17 residues. Trimming shortened V by 0 bases and J by 0 bases, and 14 bases separated the two germline ends. CDR1 is LNHNV, CDR2 YYDKDF, per germline (reference sequence). The CDR3 sequence is CATSREGGFLANYGYTF. As DNA, the CDR3 is TGTGCCACCAGCAGAGAGGGGGGTTTCCTGGCTAACTATGGCTACACCTTC.

The chain uses TRBV5-1 and TRBJ1-1, with no clear D. V was shortened by 4 bases and J by 1 base, with 11 bases between the two germline ends. The CDR3 contains 14 residues. Germline values: CDR1 SGHRS, CDR2 YFSETQ. CDR3 loop: CASSNSRGNTEAFF. CDR3 nucleotides: TGCGCCAGCAGCAATTCTCGGGGGAACACTGAAGCTTTCTTT.

The gene calls are TRBV7-9 and TRBJ2-5; TRBD2 might be the D (6 bases). In germline, CDR1 is SEHNR, CDR2 FQNEAQ (reference sequence). The germline V and J ends were trimmed by 0 bases and 5 bases, with 10 bases remaining between them. The CDR3 has 14 residues. In DNA form, the CDR3 reads TGTGCCAGCAGCTTAGCGCGGGGATCCGAGACCCAGTACTTC. The encoded protein is CASSLARGSETQYF.

In DNA form, the CDR3 reads TGCGCCAGTAGACAGGCAACTAATGAAAAACTGTTTTTT. It codes for CASRQATNEKLFF. J is TRBJ1-4 and V is TRBV5-1, with D perhaps matching TRBD1 (6 bases). Trimming took 8 bases from V and 0 from J, leaving 8 bases between them. Looked up from germline, CDR1 is SGHRS and CDR2 is YFSETQ. The CDR3 spans 13 residues.

The chain carries TRBV28 and TRBJ2-1; 14 bases are shared with TRBD2. CDR3 size: 16 residues. Germline CDR1 MDHEN, CDR2 SYDVKM. V shed 5 bases, J shed 9 bases, and the junction held 9 bases outside the gene matches. The CDR3 spells CASSPRGLAGVGEQFF. Here the CDR3 DNA reads TGTGCCAGCAGTCCGCGGGGACTAGCGGGAGTGGGTGAGCAGTTCTTC.

V is TRBV18 and J is TRBJ2-7, with D unclear. This CDR3 region has 11 residues. Germline lookup yields CDR1 KGHSH and CDR2 LQKENI. Deletions cut 2 bases from V and 5 bases from J, with 4 bases between. This chain's CDR3 is CASSPGDEQYF. The CDR3, as DNA: TGTGCCAGCTCACCAGGAGACGAGCAGTACTTC.

The J gene is TRBJ1-4, the V gene TRBV9, with a possible D match to TRBD1 (6 bases). Trimming took 5 bases from V and 3 from J, leaving 11 bases between them. This CDR3 has 14 residues. Looked up from germline, CDR1 is SGDLS and CDR2 is YYNGEE. The CDR3 region is CASSTGYANEKLFF. As DNA, the CDR3 is TGTGCCAGCAGTACAGGGTATGCTAATGAAAAACTGTTTTTT. Supplemented by reference TRBV9 and TRBJ1-4, the full variable domain reads DSGVTQTPKHLITATGQRVTLRCSPRSGDLSVYWYQQSLDQGLQFLIQYYNGEERAKGNILERFSAQQFPDLHSELNLSSLELGDSALYFCASSTGYANEKLFFGSGTQLSVL.